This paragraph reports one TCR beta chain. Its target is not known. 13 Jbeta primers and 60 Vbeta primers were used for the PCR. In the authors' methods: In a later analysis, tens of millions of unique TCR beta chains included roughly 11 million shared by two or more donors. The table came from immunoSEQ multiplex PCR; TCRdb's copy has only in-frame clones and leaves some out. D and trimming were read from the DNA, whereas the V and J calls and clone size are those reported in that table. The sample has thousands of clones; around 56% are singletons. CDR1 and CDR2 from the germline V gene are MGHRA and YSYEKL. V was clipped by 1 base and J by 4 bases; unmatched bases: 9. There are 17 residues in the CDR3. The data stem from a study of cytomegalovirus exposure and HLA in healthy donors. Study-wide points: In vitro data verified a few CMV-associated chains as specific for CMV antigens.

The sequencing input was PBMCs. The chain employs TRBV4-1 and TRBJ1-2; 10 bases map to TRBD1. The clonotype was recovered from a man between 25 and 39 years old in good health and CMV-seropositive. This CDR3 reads CASSQGARTGGLYGYTF. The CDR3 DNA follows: TGCGCCAGCAGCCAAGGGGCCCGGACAGGGGGTCTCTATGGCTACACCTTC.